One sample yielded the 24 T cell receptor beta chains listed below, sequenced in a study of blood T cell repertoires in COVID-19. Generated by immunoSEQ multiplex PCR, the TCRdb table keeps only in-frame clones and is missing some. The data show around 210,000 clones, with around 80% seen just once and around 5.4% held by the top ten. The sequencing sample was made of peripheral blood. The receptors come from a woman in her 70s with acute or convalescent COVID-19.

This clone was observed a few times. The gene calls are TRBV2 and TRBJ1-5; D is unclear. The germline CDR1 and CDR2 sequences are SNHLY and FYNNEI. The CDR3 length is 15 residues. The V gene lost 3 bases and the J gene lost 5 bases, with 14 bases spanning the gap. CDR3 in DNA: TGTGCCAGCAGTGATGATGGAGGAGGCCATCAGCCCCAGCATTTT. Amino acid sequence: CASSDDGGGHQPQHF. The full variable domain, completed using reference TRBV2 and TRBJ1-5, is EPEVTQTPSHQVTQMGQEVILRCVPISNHLYFYWYRQILGQKVEFLVSFYNNEISEKSEIFDDQFSVERPDGSNFTLKIRSTKLEDSAMYFCASSDDGGGHQPQHFGDGTRLSIL.

This clone was seen just once. The chain has TRBV3-1 (or the pseudogene TRBV3-2) and TRBJ1-3; D possibly corresponds to TRBD1 (6 bases). The CDR3 is 15 residues long. The germline V and J ends were trimmed by 4 bases and 7 bases, with 17 bases remaining between them. CDR1 and CDR2 from the germline V gene are LGHDT and YNNKEL (reference sequence). The CDR3 sequence is CASSPRGQSGNTIYF. The CDR3 region has the DNA TGTGCCAGCAGCCCGAGAGGACAGTCCGGGAACACCATATATTTT.

The chain carries TRBV28 and TRBJ1-2; 8 bases are shared with TRBD1. Germline V gene data show CDR1 as MDHEN and CDR2 as SYDVKM. Trimming removed 2 bases from V and 6 bases from J; junction bases left unmatched: 11. The CDR3 consists of 16 residues. The CDR3 bases are TGTGCCAGCAGTTTAACGGACTCAGGGGGCGTTCATGGCTACACCTTC. Amino acid sequence: CASSLTDSGGVHGYTF.

CDR3 DNA sequence: TGTGCCAGCAGTTTGGACAGGGCAAATTATAATTCACCCCTCCACTTT. Translation gives CASSLDRANYNSPLHF. This rearrangement joins TRBV27 to TRBJ1-6; 8 nucleotides agree with TRBD1. The CDR3 is 16 residues long. V shed 3 bases and J 4 bases; nucleotides not matched to a gene: 5. Germline V CDR1 and CDR2: MNHEY, SMNVEV (reference sequence).

The genes are TRBV7-8 and TRBJ2-7, with 8 bases lining up with TRBD1. Germline CDR1 reads SGHVS; CDR2 reads FQNEAQ. The CDR3 consists of 15 residues. V shed 6 bases, J shed 3 bases, and the junction held 10 bases outside the gene matches. CDR3 sequence: CASSSLAGQVYEQYF. The CDR3, as DNA: TGTGCCAGCAGTTCCCTGGCGGGACAGGTCTACGAGCAGTACTTC.

Points on this clone: The junction differs from germline at one of its ends, possibly a read error. The chain is built from TRBV7-7 and TRBJ2-5, with D possibly being TRBD2 (7 bases). Germline assignment: CDR1 SSHAT and CDR2 FNYEAQ (reference sequence). The CDR3 is 18 residues long. CDR3 residues: CASSVGSRKGGVDETQYF. CDR3 DNA: TGTGCTAGCAGCGTTGGTTCCCGGAAGGGGGGGGTGGATGAGACCCAGTACTTC.

V and J are TRBV11-2 and TRBJ2-3, with 7 bases fitting TRBD2. This CDR3 is 17 amino acids long. The V and J ends lost 5 bases and 0 bases, in that order; junction bases with no gene match: 11. The germline V gene has CDR1 SGHAT and CDR2 FQNNGV. The DNA for the CDR3 is TGTGCCAGCAGCCGACGGGGGGTCAGCGGGAGCACAGATACGCAGTATTTT. Protein product: CASSRRGVSGSTDTQYF.

CDR3 amino acids: CAWRPPPLGTGNEKLFF. The CDR3 nucleotides are TGTGCCTGGAGACCCCCGCCCCTTGGGACAGGGAATGAAAAACTGTTTTTT. The gene calls are TRBV30 and TRBJ1-4, with 9 bases lining up with TRBD1. V shed 3 bases, J shed 5 bases, and the junction held 13 bases outside the gene matches. Germline V gene sequence: CDR1 GTSNPN, CDR2 SVGIG (reference sequence). This CDR3 is 17 amino acids long.

The J gene is TRBJ1-6, the V gene TRBV4-1, with TRBD1 matching over 8 bases. The trim removed 0 bases at V and 7 bases at J, leaving 5 bases unmatched. CDR1 and CDR2 (germline): MGHRA, YSYEKL. The CDR3 is made up of 16 amino acids. CDR3: CASSQESRTGNSPLHF. The CDR3 bases are TGCGCCAGCAGCCAAGAATCCCGGACAGGGAATTCACCCCTCCACTTT.

The rearrangement links TRBV19 to TRBJ1-2; D is unresolved. The germline V gene encodes CDR1 LNHDA and CDR2 SQIVND (reference sequence). The CDR3 runs to 14 residues. The V and J ends lost 4 bases and 4 bases respectively, with 13 bases between them. In nucleotides, the CDR3 is TGTGCCAGTAGTAGAGTACGCGGGAGCTATGGCTACACCTTC. This gives the protein CASSRVRGSYGYTF.

This clone was counted a few times. This chain connects TRBV2 to TRBJ2-5, with 8 nucleotides matching TRBD2. Germline CDR1 and CDR2: SNHLY and FYNNEI. The junction had 10 bases not matched to a gene; V was cut back by 3 bases and J by 1 base. The CDR3 is 17 amino acids. Here the CDR3 DNA reads TGTGCCAGCAGTGATGGATGGGTAGCGGGGCCCCAAGAGACCCAGTACTTC. Encoded protein: CASSDGWVAGPQETQYF.

The table lists this clone with a count of one. This sample includes further DNA sequences coding for the same CDR3. This chain uses TRBV3-1 (or the pseudogene TRBV3-2) with TRBJ1-2; D unclear. From germline, CDR1 is LGHDT and CDR2 YNNKEL (reference sequence). CDR3 length: 12 residues. V gave up 0 bases and J gave up 8 bases, with 7 bases separating them. CDR3 region: CASSQDERGYTF. In DNA, the CDR3 is TGTGCCAGCAGCCAAGATGAACGGGGCTACACCTTC.

The chain uses TRBV2 and TRBJ2-2; 12 bases are shared with TRBD1. After removal of 4 bases from V and 7 bases from J, the junction contained 7 bases not matched to a gene. CDR1 SNHLY and CDR2 FYNNEI come from the germline V gene. CDR3 length equals 16 residues. CDR3: CASSARDRGHGGELFF. CDR3 sequence (DNA): TGTGCCAGCAGTGCCCGGGACAGGGGGCATGGCGGGGAGCTGTTTTTT.

The rearrangement uses TRBV6-6 and TRBJ2-4; 7 nucleotides line up with TRBD1. The CDR3 consists of 15 residues. Trimming at V came to 5 bases and at J to 4 bases, leaving 8 bases not matched to a gene. Germline CDR1 MNHNY, CDR2 SVGAGI (reference sequence). The CDR3 sequence: CASSNPGTEKNIQYF. The CDR3 DNA sequence: TGTGCCAGCAGTAATCCCGGGACAGAGAAAAACATTCAGTACTTC.

The chain uses TRBV2 and TRBJ2-1, with 12 bases that match TRBD2. Germline V gene sequence: CDR1 SNHLY, CDR2 FYNNEI. The CDR3 length is 17 residues. After removal of 7 bases from V and 6 bases from J, the junction contained 13 bases not matched to a gene. Here the CDR3 reads CASTSTIGTSGFNEQFF. The CDR3 bases are TGTGCCAGCACCTCAACCATCGGGACTAGCGGGTTCAATGAGCAGTTCTTC.

This clone came up once. The V and J genes are TRBV18 and TRBJ2-7; 7 nucleotides line up with TRBD2. CDR1 KGHSH and CDR2 LQKENI come from the germline V gene. V was pared by 3 bases and J by 1 base, with 6 bases of the junction left unmatched. The CDR3 spans 15 residues. The CDR3: CASSPRPSGSYEQYF. The CDR3 bases are TGTGCCAGCTCACCCCGGCCTAGCGGATCCTACGAGCAGTACTTC.

The chain links TRBV5-4 to TRBJ1-2, with 8 bases that match TRBD1. The CDR3 length is 16 residues. Looked up from germline, CDR1 is SGHNT and CDR2 is YYREEE (reference sequence). V was pared by 5 bases and J by 8 bases, with 17 bases of the junction left unmatched. The CDR3 reads CASRSASRGRDGGYTF. The CDR3 nucleotides read TGTGCCAGCAGAAGCGCCAGCAGGGGGCGCGATGGAGGCTACACCTTC.

The chain employs TRBV3-1 (or the pseudogene TRBV3-2) and TRBJ1-1; D may be TRBD1 (6 bases). This CDR3 is built from 14 residues. V lost 3 bases to trimming and J lost 1 base, with 9 bases between them. The germline V gene encodes CDR1 LGHDT and CDR2 YNNKEL (reference sequence). CDR3 DNA: TGTGCCAGCAGCCAGGGAGGGGGGAACACTGAAGCTTTCTTT. It codes for CASSQGGGNTEAFF.

The rearrangement links TRBV7-9 to TRBJ1-1, with D maybe TRBD1 (6 bases). The V end lost 5 bases, the J end lost 0 bases, and 13 bases lay between the germline ends. This CDR3 spans 15 amino acids. CDR1 is SEHNR, CDR2 FQNEAQ, per germline (reference sequence). CDR3 in amino acids: CASSPRGGLNTEAFF. CDR3 DNA: TGTGCCAGCAGCCCCCGGGGGGGCTTGAACACTGAAGCTTTCTTT.

V and J are TRBV29-1 and TRBJ1-1; TRBD1 matches at 7 bases. The CDR3 contains 10 residues. With 4 bases clipped from V and 8 bases from J, the junction kept 1 base outside the gene matches. Germline V gene lookup returns CDR1 SQVTM and CDR2 ANQGSEA. CDR3: CSVGQGEAFF. The CDR3 DNA reads as TGCAGCGTTGGACAGGGAGAAGCTTTCTTT. Together with reference TRBV29-1 and TRBJ1-1, the CDR3 gives the full variable domain: SAVISQKPSRDICQRGTSLTIQCQVDSQVTMMFWYRQQPGQSLTLIATANQGSEATYESGFVIDKFPISRPNLTFSTLTVSNMSPEDSSIYLCSVGQGEAFFGQGTRLTVV.

CDR3 amino acids: CASSLVAAQETQYF. DNA for the CDR3: TGTGCCAGCAGCTTAGTCGCGGCCCAAGAGACCCAGTACTTC. This chain connects TRBV7-2 to TRBJ2-5; D not certain. Germline-derived CDR1 and CDR2 are SGHTA and FQGNSA. The CDR3 runs 14 residues. Trimming took 1 base from V and 1 from J, leaving 7 bases between them.

The V gene is TRBV18, the J gene TRBJ2-7; 7 nucleotides match TRBD1. CDR1 KGHSH and CDR2 LQKENI come from the germline V gene. Losses at the gene ends were 4 bases for V and 0 bases for J; bases not matched to a gene: 3. The CDR3 is 14 amino acids. The CDR3 here is CASSLDRRSYEQYF. Here the CDR3 DNA reads TGTGCCAGCTCACTGGACAGGCGCTCCTACGAGCAGTACTTC.

The J gene is TRBJ2-7, the V gene TRBV2; D is perhaps TRBD2 (5 bases). Germline values: CDR1 SNHLY, CDR2 FYNNEI. The CDR3 has 16 amino acids. Trimming removed 2 bases from V and 1 base from J, with 15 bases in between. CDR3 protein: CASSEFELVGSYEQYF. The CDR3 DNA reads as TGTGCCAGCAGTGAATTTGAACTAGTGGGATCCTACGAGCAGTACTTC.

This chain uses TRBV2 with TRBJ2-2, with D perhaps TRBD1 (6 bases). This CDR3 region has 15 residues. V dropped 5 bases and J dropped 5 bases, with 15 bases sitting between them. CDR1 is SNHLY, CDR2 FYNNEI, per germline. The CDR3 is CASSSQGKGTGELFF. As DNA, the CDR3 is TGTGCCAGCAGTTCACAGGGAAAAGGGACCGGGGAGCTGTTTTTT.